This T cell receptor (beta chain) came from a study of blood T cell repertoires in COVID-19. Study-wide context: Acute and convalescent COVID-19 specimens originated in the United States, Italy and Spain. PBMCs, B-cell-depleted T cells, or T cells were the source of the cDNA or gDNA that made up the material.

Authors' methods: Reference gene primer amplification gave nucleated cell count estimates. The assay was immunoSEQ multiplex PCR, and TCRdb's table has in-frame clones only and misses some. V, J and clone size are taken as reported in that table, and D and trimming were inferred from the DNA itself. The sample shows some 180,000 clones, approximately 80% of them seen only once. Sequencing was performed on peripheral blood. This receptor was taken from a man between 60 and 75 years old with acute or convalescent COVID-19.

CDR3 loop: CASAGLAGAQETQYF. In nucleotides, the CDR3 is TGTGCCAGCGCGGGACTAGCGGGAGCCCAAGAGACCCAGTACTTC. The chain recombines TRBV19 with TRBJ2-5, with TRBD2 matching 14 bases. After removal of 9 bases from V and 1 base from J, the junction contained 4 bases not matched to a gene. In germline, CDR1 is LNHDA, CDR2 SQIVND (reference sequence). This CDR3 contains 15 residues.